The subject of this entry is one TCR beta chain. Its target is not known. The data derive from a study of post-analysis software for immune sequencing data. As for the study in general: Relapsing-remitting, secondary progressive and progressive-relapsing courses of multiple sclerosis were included. Study outcomes and limitations: With TRBV5-6, TRBV5-1 and TRBV20-1 included, five TRBV segments were more frequent in patients than in controls. Samples prepared in the same batch strongly co-clustered by F measure.

The TCR beta cDNA libraries contained unique molecular identifiers. One entry per CDR3 protein, called by TCRdb with MiXCR from the PCR reads. The sample lists about 770,000 distinct CDR3 sequences, more than 45% occurring once. Trimming removed 2 bases at V and 6 bases at J, with 11 bases between. This CDR3 region has 13 residues. V usage is TRBV12-3 or TRBV12-4 and J usage is TRBJ2-7, with D possibly TRBD1 on 5 matching bases. The receptor comes from a girl aged 10-17 years with multiple sclerosis. The specimen sequenced was blood. The CDR3: CASSLIGRGEQYF. The CDR3 DNA follows: TGTGCCAGCAGTTTAATAGGTAGGGGCGAGCAGTACTTC.